Listed below are T cell receptor beta chains from one sample, sequenced in a study of T cell repertoires in cytomegalovirus infection. TCRdb fed the reads into MiXCR, producing one record per CDR3 protein. The sample yields hundreds of thousands of distinct CDR3 sequences, around 24% seen once. Sequences were obtained from CD8+ T cells from PBMCs. These receptors came from a human donor in good health (CMV status not recorded). Some clones in this sample may be carry-over from other donors' samples. Both conserved end residues are trimmed from each CDR3.

j_call v_call cdr3_aa
TRBJ2-3 TRBV4-1 ASSQEEAYTQY
TRBJ2-1 TRBV7-3 ASSCRRGNEQF
TRBJ2-3 TRBV7-2 ASSPRLAGLADTQY
TRBJ1-3 TRBV28 ASNQGPNLNTIY
TRBJ2-5 TRBV20-1 SASSRGIGYQETQY
TRBJ2-7 TRBV14 ASSQDEGTIPYEQY
TRBJ2-7 TRBV20-1 SARTGYEQY
TRBJ2-1 TRBV20-1 SAPRLAGASSYNEQF
TRBJ2-1 TRBV10-3 AMRQSSYNEQF
TRBJ2-1 TRBV7-8 ASSLAGMDSSYNEQF
TRBJ2-7 TRBV7-9 ASSTSGTASYEQY
TRBJ1-1 TRBV28 ASSPAGGRTEAF
TRBJ1-5 TRBV27 ASSSGQGSQPQH
TRBJ2-5 TRBV11-2 ASSLERGPRETQY
TRBJ1-1 TRBV12-3/TRBV12-4 ASSPTGTQVPKAF
TRBJ2-5 TRBV7-2 ASSRLAGAYQETQY
TRBJ2-1 TRBV2 ATFSPGTETDNEQF
TRBJ2-7 TRBV10-3 AIRPGVDEQY
TRBJ1-5 TRBV6-2/TRBV6-3 ASSYSKGGRPQH
TRBJ2-7 TRBV7-3 ASSFTGLAGPADYEQY
TRBJ2-1 TRBV19 ASIPTGTVAYNEQF
TRBJ1-6 TRBV14 ASSQVSSYNSPLH
TRBJ1-1 TRBV29-1 SVPRGPRGTEAF
TRBJ2-1 TRBV6-2/TRBV6-3 ASSQTDMTSGTYNEQF
TRBJ2-2 TRBV10-3 AIRVGTGELF
TRBJ2-5 TRBV2 ASSEIGQGAGETQY
TRBJ2-2 TRBV4-1 ASSHPATGELF